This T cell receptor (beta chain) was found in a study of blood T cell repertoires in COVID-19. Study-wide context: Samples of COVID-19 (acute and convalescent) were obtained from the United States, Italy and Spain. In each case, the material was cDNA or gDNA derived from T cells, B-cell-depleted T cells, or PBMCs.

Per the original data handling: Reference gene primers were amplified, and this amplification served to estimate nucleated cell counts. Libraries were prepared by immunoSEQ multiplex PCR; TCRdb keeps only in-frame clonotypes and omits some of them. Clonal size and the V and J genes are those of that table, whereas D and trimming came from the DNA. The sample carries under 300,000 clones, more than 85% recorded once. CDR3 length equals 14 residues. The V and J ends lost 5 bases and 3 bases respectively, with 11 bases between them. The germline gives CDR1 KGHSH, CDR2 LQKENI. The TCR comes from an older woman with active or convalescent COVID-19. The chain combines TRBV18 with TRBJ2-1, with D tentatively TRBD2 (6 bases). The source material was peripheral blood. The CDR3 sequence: CASSGGVYYNEQFF. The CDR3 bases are TGTGCCAGCTCAGGAGGGGTGTACTACAATGAGCAGTTCTTC.